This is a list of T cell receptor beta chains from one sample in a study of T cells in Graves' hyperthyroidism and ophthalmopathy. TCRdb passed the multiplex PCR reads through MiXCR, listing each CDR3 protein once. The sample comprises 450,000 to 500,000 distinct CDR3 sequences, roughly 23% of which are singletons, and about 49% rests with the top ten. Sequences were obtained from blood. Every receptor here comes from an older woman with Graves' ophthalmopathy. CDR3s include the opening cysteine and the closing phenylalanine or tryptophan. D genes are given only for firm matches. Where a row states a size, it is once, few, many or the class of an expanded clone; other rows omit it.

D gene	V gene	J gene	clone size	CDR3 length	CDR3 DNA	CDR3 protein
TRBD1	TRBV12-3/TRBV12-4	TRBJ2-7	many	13	TGTGCCAGCAGCCCCGACAGGGGCTACGAGCAGTACTTC	CASSPDRGYEQYF
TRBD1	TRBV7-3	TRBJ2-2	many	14	TGTGCCACCTCCCGGACAGGGAACACCGGGGAGCTGTTTTTT	CATSRTGNTGELFF
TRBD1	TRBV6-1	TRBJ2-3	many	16	TGTGCCAGCAGTGATGGACAGGGTTATTTCCAAGATACGCAGTATTTT	CASSDGQGYFQDTQYF
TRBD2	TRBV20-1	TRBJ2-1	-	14	TGCAGTGCCACTCAAAGCGGGAGTTTTAATGAGCAGTTCTTC	CSATQSGSFNEQFF
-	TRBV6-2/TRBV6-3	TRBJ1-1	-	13	TGTGCCAGCAGTTACAGTCTCCGGGGTTGGGCTTTCTTT	CASSYSLRGWAFF
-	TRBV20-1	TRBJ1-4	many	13	TGCAGTGCTAGTTCCGACAGGAATGAAAAACTGTTTTTT	CSASSDRNEKLFF
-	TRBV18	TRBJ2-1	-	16	TGTGCCAGCTCACAGAGGACGGGGAGCTCCTACAATGAGCAGTTCTTC	CASSQRTGSSYNEQFF
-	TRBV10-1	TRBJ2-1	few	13	TGCGCCAGCAGAAGGGACGGAGGCAATGAGCAGTTCTTC	CASRRDGGNEQFF
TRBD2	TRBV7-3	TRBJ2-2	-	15	TGTGCCAGCAGCTTCAGCGGGAGGGCCCCCGGGGAGCTGTTTTTT	CASSFSGRAPGELFF
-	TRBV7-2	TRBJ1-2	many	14	TGTGCCAGCAGCTTAGCGCAGGGGAGCTATGGCTACACCTTC	CASSLAQGSYGYTF
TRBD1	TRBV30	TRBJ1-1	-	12	TGTGCCTGGAGTGAGTGGGGACAGACAGCTTTCTTT	CAWSEWGQTAFF
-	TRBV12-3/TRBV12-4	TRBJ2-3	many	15	TGTGCCAGCACCTCCCGGCGGGGTAGCACAGATACGCAGTATTTT	CASTSRRGSTDTQYF
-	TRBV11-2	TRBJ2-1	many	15	TGTGCCAGCAGCATGCCCTTCACAGGGAACAATGAGCAGTTCTTC	CASSMPFTGNNEQFF
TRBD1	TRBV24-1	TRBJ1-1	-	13	TGTGCCACCAGGGATGGACAGGGCAAGCGAGCTTTCTTT	CATRDGQGKRAFF
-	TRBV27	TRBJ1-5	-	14	TGTGCCAGCAGTTTTAGTAGGGCGGATCAGCCCCAGCATTTT	CASSFSRADQPQHF
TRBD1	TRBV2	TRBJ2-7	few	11	TGTGCCAGCGGGACAGGGTACGAGCAGTACTTC	CASGTGYEQYF